This TCR beta chain was captured in a study of T cells in Graves' hyperthyroidism and ophthalmopathy. Study-level information: Prior to any treatment, at the point of initial diagnosis, peripheral blood was collected. General observations from the study: Blood held most thyroid clonotypes expanded above 0.001 frequency.

Hyperthyroidism patients were newly diagnosed, had disease duration under 2 months, and were aged 18 to 65 years. Used for diagnoses were clinical symptoms, serum thyroxine and TRAb, thyroid ultrasound and orbital computed tomography. This clonotype has a count of ten or more. Its cognate antigen is unknown. The V end was cut by 2 bases, the J end by 3 bases, with 5 bases between. Germline V gene data show CDR1 as SNHLY and CDR2 as FYNNEI. The CDR3 loop spans 12 amino acids. It was RNA transcripts that yielded the amplified TCR beta CDR3 regions. First-round RT-PCR with HTBI primers amplified the TCR CDR3 region. Each CDR3 protein gets one entry after TCRdb re-called the multiplex PCR reads with MiXCR. Of under 450,000 distinct CDR3 sequences listed, about a sixth are singletons.

The TCR was taken from a woman in her twenties or thirties with Graves' hyperthyroidism that later progressed to Graves' ophthalmopathy. The chain has TRBV2 and TRBJ2-7; D not certain. The sample comprised blood. CDR3 loop: CASSELHYEQYF. As DNA, the CDR3 is TGTGCCAGCAGTGAACTGCACTACGAGCAGTACTTC. Full variable domain (remainder filled in from reference TRBV2 and TRBJ2-7): EPEVTQTPSHQVTQMGQEVILRCVPISNHLYFYWYRQILGQKVEFLVSFYNNEISEKSEIFDDQFSVERPDGSNFTLKIRSTKLEDSAMYFCASSELHYEQYFGPGTRLTVT.